Included here is one T cell receptor (beta chain) sequence, with context. Its antigen is still unknown. The germline V gene has CDR1 SGHRS and CDR2 YFSETQ. The CDR3 is made up of 14 amino acids. Trimming took off 0 bases at V and 0 bases at J, with 7 bases between the two ends. The sample belongs to a study of blood T cells in healthy people across ages. In the study overall: The template switching approach captured approximately one barcoded beta molecule for every two T cells.

The second PCR ran about 6 to 12 cycles with a sample-barcoded 5' primer and J-beta primers. Every cDNA molecule bore a tag from a template-switch adaptor containing 12 random nucleotides. TCRdb itself ran the 5' RACE reads through MiXCR, one entry per CDR3 protein. The sample holds fewer than 900,000 distinct CDR3 sequences, around 46% seen once. Study-level findings and limits: Higher diversity and more naive CD4+ cells were features of long-lived donors, compared to aged donors.

The clonotype was recovered from a woman aged 55-70 years in good health. The V call is TRBV5-1, the J call TRBJ2-7; D gene uncertain. Material: blood. The CDR3 sequence: CASSLVTASYEQYF. The CDR3 DNA is TGCGCCAGCAGCTTGGTTACAGCCTCCTACGAGCAGTACTTC.